Sequencing of this TCR beta chain was carried out in a study of cytomegalovirus exposure and HLA in healthy donors. Study overall: Inside one of the first data releases sat 75 million to 100 million unique TCRs taken from HLA-typed donors.

The study, taken as a whole, reports: A later analysis associated 15,000 or so TCR beta sequences with HLA alleles at a 0.05 false discovery rate.

Notes on this clone: Antigen unknown.

Vbeta (60) and Jbeta (13) primers were used in the PCR. Sequencing was performed with immunoSEQ multiplex PCR; in TCRdb, only in-frame clones are kept and a portion is missing. The sample contains 99,000 or so clones, over 80% of which appear only once. Germline CDR1 and CDR2: SGHRS and YFSETQ. This CDR3 is 17 amino acids long. Trimming at V came to 0 bases and at J to 1 base, leaving 8 bases not matched to a gene. The sample taken for sequencing was PBMCs. This receptor was obtained from a man between 18 and 35 years old in good health and CMV-seronegative. The chain links TRBV5-1 to TRBJ2-5; TRBD2 matches at 8 bases. The CDR3 coding sequence is TGCGCCAGCAGCTTGGCCAGGGCGGGAGGTCCCCAAGAGACCCAGTACTTC. Amino acids: CASSLARAGGPQETQYF.